This TCR beta chain is drawn from a study of human T cells and chemical hapten exposure. Study as a whole: Patients were mainly female, each with alopecia areata, totalis or universalis.

Each CDR3 protein is one row after TCRdb ran MiXCR on the RACE reads. The repertoire includes nearly 350,000 distinct CDR3 sequences, about 7% of them detected once, and 8.4% sits in the top ten. As to time point: patch test 1, 2 weeks after DPC sensitization. Treatment denoted: therapeutic diphenylcyclopropenone sensitization with weekly scalp DPC. Blood draws came before every patch-test application. Total RNA was extracted from unfractionated whole blood. General observations from the study: TCRs exceeding 1 in 1000 frequency stayed unchanged with DPC sensitization.

The CDR3 length is 14 residues. Germline V gene data show CDR1 as LGHNA and CDR2 as YNFKEQ. V was clipped by 1 base and J by 0 bases, with 5 bases between them. This clonotype was counted many times. Its specificity is unknown. The source was whole blood, collected in connection with sensitization to the hapten diphenylcyclopropenone (DPC). The chain carries TRBV4-2 and TRBJ2-3, with D hard to call. The receptor was derived from a woman in her late teens or twenties with alopecia areata. Some clones in this sample may be carry-over from other donors' samples. This CDR3 is CASSQGKSTDTQYF. The CDR3 DNA is TGTGCCAGCAGCCAAGGGAAAAGCACAGATACGCAGTATTTT.